This note documents a single T cell receptor (beta chain) sequence. The data originate from a study of T cells in Graves' hyperthyroidism and ophthalmopathy. Study-level background: Peripheral blood was collected at initial diagnosis, before any treatment.

Not enrolled were patients with uncontrolled infection, other autoimmune disease, pregnancy or lactation. RNA transcripts yielded amplified TCR beta CDR3 regions. HTBI primers drove first-round RT-PCR of the TCR CDR3. A single record per CDR3 protein comes from TCRdb applying MiXCR to the multiplex PCR reads. The sample lists over 650,000 distinct CDR3 sequences, around 17% occurring once. Germline-derived CDR1 and CDR2 are SGHNT and YYREEE (reference sequence). The CDR3 extends over 14 amino acids. V shed 2 bases and J shed 4 bases, with 11 bases lying between them. The TCR originated in a man aged 18 to 29 with Graves' hyperthyroidism. The chain combines TRBV5-4 with TRBJ2-3; a possible D gene is TRBD1 (6 bases). Sequencing was performed on blood. CDR3: CASSFKQGADTQYF. The CDR3 DNA reads TGTGCCAGCAGCTTTAAACAGGGAGCAGATACGCAGTATTTT.